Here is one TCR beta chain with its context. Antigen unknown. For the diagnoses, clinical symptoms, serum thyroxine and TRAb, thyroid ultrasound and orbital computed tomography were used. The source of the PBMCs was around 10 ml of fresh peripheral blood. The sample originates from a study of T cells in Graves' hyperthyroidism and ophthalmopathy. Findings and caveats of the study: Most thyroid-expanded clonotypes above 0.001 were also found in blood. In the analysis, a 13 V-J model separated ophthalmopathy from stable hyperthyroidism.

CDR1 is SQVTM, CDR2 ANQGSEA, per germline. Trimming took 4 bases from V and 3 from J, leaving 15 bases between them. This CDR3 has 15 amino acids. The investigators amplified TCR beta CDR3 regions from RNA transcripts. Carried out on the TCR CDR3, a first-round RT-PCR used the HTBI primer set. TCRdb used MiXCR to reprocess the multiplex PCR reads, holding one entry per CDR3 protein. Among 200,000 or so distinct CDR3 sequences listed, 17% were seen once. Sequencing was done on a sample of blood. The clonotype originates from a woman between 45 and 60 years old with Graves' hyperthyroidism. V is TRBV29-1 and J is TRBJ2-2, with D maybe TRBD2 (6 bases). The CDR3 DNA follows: TGCAGCGTTGCCCAGGGACGGGACTACACCGGGGAGCTGTTTTTT. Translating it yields CSVAQGRDYTGELFF.